The source of this T cell receptor beta chain is a study of shared clonotypes between healthy human individuals. The CDR3 is made up of 17 amino acids. Germline values: CDR1 MDHEN, CDR2 SYDVKM. V lost 3 bases to trimming and J lost 6 bases; unmatched junction nucleotides: 13. A single count supports this clone. Here immunoSEQ multiplex PCR was the method, and the copy in TCRdb shows in-frame clones only, minus some. Of around 2.1 million clones listed, approximately 94% are singletons. It was CD45RO-negative cells, positively selected for CCR7, that made up naive CD8 cells, with terminally differentiated effector memory CD45RA+ cells excluded. Within Nashville, Tennessee resided all donors, each a Caucasian adult.

This rearrangement joins TRBV28 to TRBJ2-7; TRBD2 agrees at 11 bases. This TCR came from a man between 18 and 29 years old in good health. Some clones in this sample may be carry-over from other donors' samples. Source material: naive CD8+ T cells from PBMCs. The CDR3 is CASSFAGSTSGGLEQYF. CDR3 in DNA: TGTGCCAGCAGTTTCGCGGGAAGCACTAGCGGGGGCCTCGAGCAGTACTTC.